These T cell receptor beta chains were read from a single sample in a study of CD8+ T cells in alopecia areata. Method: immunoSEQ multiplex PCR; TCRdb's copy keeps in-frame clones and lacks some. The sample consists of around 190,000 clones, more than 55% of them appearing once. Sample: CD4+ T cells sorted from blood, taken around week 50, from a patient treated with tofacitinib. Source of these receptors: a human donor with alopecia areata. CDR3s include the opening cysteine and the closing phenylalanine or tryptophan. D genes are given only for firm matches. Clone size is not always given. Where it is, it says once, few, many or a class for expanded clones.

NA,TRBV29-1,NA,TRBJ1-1,TGCAGCGTTCGGGGTGGGGAGACTGAAGCTTTCTTT,CSVRGGETEAFF
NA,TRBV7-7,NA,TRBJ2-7,TGTGCCAGTCGGCAGGGAGAAGAGCAGTACTTC,CASRQGEEQYF
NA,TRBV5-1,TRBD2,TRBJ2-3,TGCGCCAGCAGCTTGGGGGCTAGCGGGGATACGCAGTATTTT,CASSLGASGDTQYF
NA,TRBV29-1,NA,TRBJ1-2,TGCAGCGTTGCGAACGATGGCTACACCTTC,CSVANDGYTF
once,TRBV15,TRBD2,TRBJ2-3,TGTGCCACCAGCACGGGACTAGCGGCAGATACGCAGTATTTT,CATSTGLAADTQYF
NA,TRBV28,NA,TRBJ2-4,TGTGCCAGCAGTTTGATGGACAGTTTAGCCAAAAACATTCAGTACTTC,CASSLMDSLAKNIQYF
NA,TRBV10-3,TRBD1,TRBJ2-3,TGTGCCATCAGGGACAGGGGCACAGATACGCAGTATTTT,CAIRDRGTDTQYF
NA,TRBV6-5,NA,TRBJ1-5,TGTGCCAGCAGTGACTCAGGTAGGAATCAGCCCCAGCATTTT,CASSDSGRNQPQHF
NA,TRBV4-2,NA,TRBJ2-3,TGTGCCAGCAGCCCGACCGGGAGCACAGATACGCAGTATTTT,CASSPTGSTDTQYF
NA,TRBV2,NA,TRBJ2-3,TGTGCCAGCGTGAAGGGGTTAAGCACAGATACGCAGTATTTT,CASVKGLSTDTQYF
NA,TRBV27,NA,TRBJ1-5,TGTGCCAGCAGTATCGGGGCCGATGGAGGACAGCCCCAGCATTTT,CASSIGADGGQPQHF
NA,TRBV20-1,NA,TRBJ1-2,TGCAGTGCTAGCGCGGGTGGCGGCTACACCTTC,CSASAGGGYTF
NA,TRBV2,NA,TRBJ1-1,TGTGCCAGCAGTGAGAGTAGGGTCACTGAAGCTTTCTTT,CASSESRVTEAFF
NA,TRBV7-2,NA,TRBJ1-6,TGTGCCAGCAGCTCCGGAGGGACCGTGAATTCACCCCTCCACTTT,CASSSGGTVNSPLHF
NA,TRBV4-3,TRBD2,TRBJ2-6,TGCGCCAGCAGCCAAGCCGGGGGGTCTGGGGCCAACGTCCTGACTTTC,CASSQAGGSGANVLTF
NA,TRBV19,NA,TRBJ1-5,TGTGCCAGTAAAGGATGGGGTGGGCCCCAGCATTTT,CASKGWGGPQHF
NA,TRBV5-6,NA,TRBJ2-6,TGTGCCAGCAGCTTGACGAGCTCTGGGGCCAACGTCCTGACTTTC,CASSLTSSGANVLTF
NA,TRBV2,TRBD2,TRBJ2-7,TGTGCCAGCAGTGTTGGTAGCGGGACCCACTACGAGCAGTACTTC,CASSVGSGTHYEQYF
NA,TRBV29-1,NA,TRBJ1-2,TGCAGCGTTGACCCGCAGGGGAACTATGGCTACACCTTC,CSVDPQGNYGYTF
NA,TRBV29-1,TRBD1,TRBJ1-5,TGCAGCGTAGGGACAGGGGTGGCGAATCAGCCCCAGCATTTT,CSVGTGVANQPQHF
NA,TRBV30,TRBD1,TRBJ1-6,TGTGCCTGGAGTACCGACAGGGAAAATTCACCCCTCCACTTT,CAWSTDRENSPLHF
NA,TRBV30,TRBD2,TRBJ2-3,TGTGCCTGGAGGGGGGGGTCAGATACGCAGTATTTT,CAWRGGSDTQYF
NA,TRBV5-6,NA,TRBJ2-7,TGTGCCAGCAGCTTGGGTATCTACGAGCAGTACTTC,CASSLGIYEQYF
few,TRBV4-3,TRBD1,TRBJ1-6,TGCGCCAGCAGCCAAGATTTGACAGGGGGATACTCACCCCTCCACTTT,CASSQDLTGGYSPLHF
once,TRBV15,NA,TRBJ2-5,TGTGCCACCAGCACTGAATCACAAGAGACCCAGTACTTC,CATSTESQETQYF
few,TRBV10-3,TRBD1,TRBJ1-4,TGTGCCATCAAGCCCGGACAGGGGATCCCGAATGAAAAACTGTTTTTT,CAIKPGQGIPNEKLFF
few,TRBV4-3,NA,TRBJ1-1,TGCGCCAGCAGCGCCAGGGGATTCACTGAAGCTTTCTTT,CASSARGFTEAFF
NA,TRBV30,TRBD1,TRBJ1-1,TGTGCCTGGAGCGAAGACAGGGTTGAAGCTTTCTTT,CAWSEDRVEAFF
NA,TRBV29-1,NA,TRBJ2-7,TGCAGCGTTGAAGATACCAGGGCCTACGAGCAGTACTTC,CSVEDTRAYEQYF
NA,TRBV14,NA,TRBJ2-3,TGTGCCAGCAGCCTCCAAGATACGCAGTATTTT,CASSLQDTQYF
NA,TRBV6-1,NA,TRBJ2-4,TGTGCCAGCAGTGGGGCTTTAGCCAAAAACATTCAGTACTTC,CASSGALAKNIQYF
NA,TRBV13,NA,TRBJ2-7,TGTGCCAGCAGCGGGTTAAACAGGTTTCAGTACTTC,CASSGLNRFQYF
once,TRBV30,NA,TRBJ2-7,TGTGCCTGGAGTGAGCAGGTCAGCGAGCAGTACTTC,CAWSEQVSEQYF
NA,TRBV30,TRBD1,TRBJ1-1,TGTGCCTGGAGTGGACCCCGGACAGGGATGAACACTGAAGCTTTCTTT,CAWSGPRTGMNTEAFF
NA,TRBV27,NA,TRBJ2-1,TGTGCCAGCAGTCGGTCAGGATTACCCTACAATGAGCAGTTCTTC,CASSRSGLPYNEQFF
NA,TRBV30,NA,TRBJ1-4,TGTGCCTGGAGTGTCGTGTTTGGTGAAAAACTGTTTTTT,CAWSVVFGEKLFF
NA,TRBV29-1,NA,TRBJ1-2,TGCAGCGTTGATCAGGGGAGCTACACCTTC,CSVDQGSYTF
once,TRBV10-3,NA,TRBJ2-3,TGTGCCATCAGTGAGGGCAGGGCGACAGATACGCAGTATTTT,CAISEGRATDTQYF
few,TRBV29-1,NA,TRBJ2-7,TGCAGCGTTGCAGGGACGAACGAGCAGTACTTC,CSVAGTNEQYF
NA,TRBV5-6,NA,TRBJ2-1,TGTGCCAGCAGCTTACCAGTTACGAACAATGAGCAGTTCTTC,CASSLPVTNNEQFF
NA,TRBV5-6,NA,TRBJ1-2,TGTGCCAGCAGCCTGGGAGGAGCCTATGGCTACACCTTC,CASSLGGAYGYTF
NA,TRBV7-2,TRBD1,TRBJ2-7,TGTGCCAGCAGCTTAGCCCGGGACAGGGTTAGCGAGCAGTACTTC,CASSLARDRVSEQYF
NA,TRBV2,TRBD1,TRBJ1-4,TGTGCCAGCAGATTCTGGACAGGAACTAATGAAAAACTGTTTTTT,CASRFWTGTNEKLFF
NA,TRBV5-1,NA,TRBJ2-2,TGCGCCAGCAGCCCGACAGTGAACACCGGGGAGCTGTTTTTT,CASSPTVNTGELFF
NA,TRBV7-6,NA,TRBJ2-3,TGTGCCAGCAGCCTCACGTTATTAGCAGCAGATACGCAGTATTTT,CASSLTLLAADTQYF
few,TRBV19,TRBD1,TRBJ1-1,TGTGCCAGTAGTCTTGGGACAGCTGAAGCTTTCTTT,CASSLGTAEAFF
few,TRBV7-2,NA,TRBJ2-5,TGTGCCAGCAGCTTATCCGCAGGCCGAGTTCAAGAGACCCAGTACTTC,CASSLSAGRVQETQYF
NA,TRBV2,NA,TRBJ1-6,TGTGCCAGCGTGGGGGATACTAATTCACCCCTCCACTTT,CASVGDTNSPLHF
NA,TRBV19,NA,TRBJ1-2,TGTGCCAGTAGCCCGATCGGCTATGGCTACACCTTC,CASSPIGYGYTF
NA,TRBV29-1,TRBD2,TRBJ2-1,TGCAGCGTTGACTTCGGGGGGGCAAATGAGCAGTTCTTC,CSVDFGGANEQFF
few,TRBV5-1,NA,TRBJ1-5,TGCGCCAGCAGCTTGGGGGCAGGTCAGCCCCAGCATTTT,CASSLGAGQPQHF
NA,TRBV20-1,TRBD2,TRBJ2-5,TGCAGTGTTGGGAGGGAGGAGACCCAGTACTTC,CSVGREETQYF
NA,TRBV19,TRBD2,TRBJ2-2,TGTGCCAGTAGTAGCGGGGGAAACACCGGGGAGCTGTTTTTT,CASSSGGNTGELFF
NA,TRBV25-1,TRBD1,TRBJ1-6,TGTGCCAGCAGTCCCGGGACAGGGGGCAGGTATTCACCCCTCCACTTT,CASSPGTGGRYSPLHF
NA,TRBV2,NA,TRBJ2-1,TGTGCCAGCAGAGAGGAAGAAAGCTCCTACAATGAGCAGTTCTTC,CASREEESSYNEQFF
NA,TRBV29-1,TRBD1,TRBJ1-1,TGCAGCGTTGAAGGGGACAGGGGGCAGACTGAAGCTTTCTTT,CSVEGDRGQTEAFF
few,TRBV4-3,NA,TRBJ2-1,TGCGCCAGCAGCCAAGCGGGGGAGTCCTACAATGAGCAGTTCTTC,CASSQAGESYNEQFF
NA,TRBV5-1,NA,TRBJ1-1,TGCGCCAGCAGCAGTACTTCAGCCCCAACTGAAGCTTTCTTT,CASSSTSAPTEAFF
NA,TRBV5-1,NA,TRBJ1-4,TGCGCCAGCAGCCAGAGCAATACGAACGGAAAACTGTTTTTT,CASSQSNTNGKLFF
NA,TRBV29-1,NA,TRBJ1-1,TGCAGCGTTGTAGTGATGAACACTGAAGCTTTCTTT,CSVVVMNTEAFF